Below, 25 T cell receptor beta chains from the same sample are listed, as sequenced in a study of control samples from healthy donors and cancer patients (dated by TCRdb to the early 2020s). The library was generated by the immunoSEQ multiplex PCR assay. TCRdb provides this immuneACCESS table in a form limited to in-frame rearrangements. Some clones are lacking; in checked studies, under half of them reflect an unresolved V gene, and why the rest are absent is not known. The sample records some 100,000 clones, approximately 80% of which are singletons. The ten largest account for roughly 10% of the sample. The sample was blood. These TCRs come from a woman aged 25-40 years in good health.

The rearrangement uses TRBV9 and TRBJ2-3, with 11 bases identical to TRBD2. The junction had 6 bases not matched to a gene; V was cut back by 3 bases and J by 3 bases. CDR3 length: 16 amino acids. The germline CDR1 and CDR2 sequences are SGDLS and YYNGEE. As DNA, the CDR3 is TGTGCCAGCAGCGCAGGTGTAGCGGGGGGGACAGATACGCAGTATTTT. Protein: CASSAGVAGGTDTQYF.

This chain connects TRBV5-8 to TRBJ2-7; tentative D call: TRBD1 (5 bases). V was cut by 4 bases and J by 6 bases, with 17 bases left in between. The germline CDR1 and CDR2 sequences are SGHTS and YDEGEE. The CDR3 sequence is 14 residues long. DNA of the CDR3: TGTGCCAGCAGCATGACTCGTAGGGGCGGCGAGCAGTACTTC. Protein product: CASSMTRRGGEQYF.

This chain links TRBV2 with TRBJ2-2, with TRBD2 as a possible D gene (5 bases). V lost 7 bases and J 8 bases, leaving 14 bases between the germline ends. Germline V gives CDR1 SNHLY, CDR2 FYNNEI. The CDR3 loop spans 13 amino acids. This CDR3 is CASNARGGGELFF. CDR3 nucleotide sequence: TGTGCCAGCAACGCCCGAGGAGGAGGGGAGCTGTTTTTT.

The genes are TRBV2 and TRBJ2-3; 8 nucleotides match TRBD2. The CDR3 runs 16 residues. Germline assignment: CDR1 SNHLY and CDR2 FYNNEI. Unmatched junction bases numbered 12, after V lost 10 bases and J lost 0 bases. CDR3 protein: CATTSGAGGSTDTQYF. The CDR3 DNA reads TGTGCCACCACTTCCGGGGCGGGGGGCAGCACAGATACGCAGTATTTT.

The rearrangement uses TRBV30 and TRBJ1-2, with D tentatively TRBD1 (5 bases). Germline CDR1 GTSNPN, CDR2 SVGIG (reference sequence). V gave up 0 bases and J gave up 10 bases, with 12 bases separating them. The CDR3 runs to 12 residues. The CDR3 DNA sequence: TGTGCCTGGAGTGTAAAGGGACTTGTCTACACCTTC. Its protein product is CAWSVKGLVYTF.

In this sample, this clone turned up many times. The chain links TRBV29-1 to TRBJ1-5; 10 positions match TRBD1. The V gene's germline CDR1 is SQVTM and CDR2 ANQGSEA. This CDR3 is 18 amino acids long. With V trimmed by 7 bases and J by 3 bases, 18 bases remained unmatched. The CDR3, as DNA: TGCAGCGCTGACACCGGGACAGGGGCCTATGACTCCAATCAGCCCCAGCATTTT. It translates to CSADTGTGAYDSNQPQHF.

V gene TRBV5-1 combines with J gene TRBJ2-1; TRBD2 aligns across 8 bases. This CDR3 region has 14 residues. J was trimmed by 5 bases and V by 6 bases; bases with no gene match: 7. Germline V CDR1 and CDR2: SGHRS, YFSETQ. The CDR3 spells CASNLRGGNNEQFF. In nucleotides, the CDR3 is TGCGCCAGCAACCTCCGGGGGGGAAACAATGAGCAGTTCTTC.

The chain is built from TRBV27 and TRBJ2-3; 7 bases fit TRBD2. Germline V gene lookup returns CDR1 MNHEY and CDR2 SMNVEV (reference sequence). The V gene end was trimmed by 5 bases and the J gene end by 0 bases; junction bases not matched to a gene: 14. The CDR3 spans 18 residues. The CDR3 here is CASSPLLWAGVSTDTQYF. The CDR3 DNA is TGTGCCAGCAGTCCACTGCTGTGGGCGGGGGTCAGCACAGATACGCAGTATTTT.

The chain combines TRBV30 with TRBJ2-5, with a weak D call TRBD2 (5 bases). This CDR3 comprises 12 residues. V was shortened by 3 bases and J by 5 bases, with 10 bases between the two germline ends. Germline V lookup: CDR1 GTSNPN, CDR2 SVGIG (reference sequence). CDR3 loop: CAWSPRGETQYF. The CDR3 nucleotides read TGTGCCTGGAGCCCCCGAGGGGAGACCCAGTACTTC.

The J gene is TRBJ2-7, the V gene TRBV4-3; D gene uncertain. There are 13 residues in the CDR3. V lost 0 bases to trimming and J lost 6 bases, with 9 bases between them. Germline CDR1 and CDR2: LGHNA and YSLEER. The CDR3 sequence: CASSQDPRAEQYF. For the CDR3, the DNA is TGCGCCAGCAGCCAAGACCCCCGGGCCGAGCAGTACTTC.

The chain employs TRBV30 and TRBJ1-4; TRBD1 matches 8 bases. This CDR3 has 18 residues. Germline CDR1 is GTSNPN and CDR2 is SVGIG (reference sequence). V lost 2 bases, J lost 3 bases, and 14 bases stayed unmatched. CDR3 nucleotides: TGTGCCTGGAGTAGTTGGACAGGGACGAGAAGGGCTAATGAAAAACTGTTTTTT. It codes for CAWSSWTGTRRANEKLFF.

The gene calls are TRBV5-4 and TRBJ2-3; the match to TRBD1 covers 7 bases. V dropped 0 bases and J dropped 6; count of bases not matched to a gene: 4. The CDR3 is 14 amino acids. CDR1 is SGHNT and CDR2 is YYREEE in the germline V gene (reference sequence). The CDR3, as DNA: TGTGCCAGCAGCTTGGAAAAGGGGGCTGATACGCAGTATTTT. It encodes CASSLEKGADTQYF.

This clone has only a few counts. This sample also contains other DNA sequences that code for the same CDR3. This chain links TRBV7-2 with TRBJ2-5, with D unclear. V gave up 1 base and J gave up 2 bases, with 5 bases separating them. The CDR3 totals 13 residues. Germline CDR1 and CDR2: SGHTA and FQGNSA. The CDR3 loop reads CASSLVHQETQYF. The CDR3 DNA sequence: TGTGCCAGCAGCTTAGTCCATCAAGAGACCCAGTACTTC. Drawing the rest from reference TRBV7-2 and TRBJ2-5, the complete variable domain is GAGVSQSPSNKVTEKGKDVELRCDPISGHTALYWYRQSLGQGLEFLIYFQGNSAPDKSGLPSDRFSAERTGGSVSTLTIQRTQQEDSAVYLCASSLVHQETQYFGPGTRLLVL.

This chain uses TRBV5-6 with TRBJ1-2, with 7 bases aligning to TRBD1. CDR1 is SGHDT and CDR2 is YYEEEE in the germline V gene. The CDR3 consists of 16 residues. Trimming removed 2 bases from V and 2 bases from J; junction bases left unmatched: 9. The CDR3 coding sequence is TGTGCCAGCAGCTTTACAACAGGGGTAGGCAACTATGGCTACACCTTC. Its protein product is CASSFTTGVGNYGYTF.

CDR3 in amino acids: CASSLLAGLNTEAFF. The CDR3 DNA reads as TGTGCCAGCAGCTTGTTGGCAGGGTTGAACACTGAAGCTTTCTTT. The chain recombines TRBV5-8 with TRBJ1-1, with D tentatively TRBD1 (5 bases). The CDR3 totals 15 residues. Looked up from germline, CDR1 is SGHTS and CDR2 is YDEGEE. V gave up 1 base and J gave up 0 bases, with 10 bases separating them.

This clone has a single count. The chain recombines TRBV2 with TRBJ1-2; D gene uncertain. Trimming cost V 6 bases and J 7 bases, with 12 bases left between them. CDR1 is SNHLY, CDR2 FYNNEI, per germline. CDR3 length equals 12 residues. In DNA form, the CDR3 reads TGTGCCAGCAGCTCTCCCGGGTTTGGCTACACCTTC. Its translation is CASSSPGFGYTF.

The count of this clone is one. The rearrangement links TRBV7-2 to TRBJ2-3; 16 positions agree with TRBD2. The V gene's germline CDR1 is SGHTA and CDR2 FQGNSA. The junction had 12 bases not matched to a gene; V was cut back by 3 bases and J by 6 bases. The CDR3 has 19 amino acids. CDR3 in DNA: TGTGCCAGCAGCTTCGGGACTAGCGGGGGGGTCTCATTCACGGATACGCAGTATTTT. This translates into CASSFGTSGGVSFTDTQYF.

V is TRBV9 and J is TRBJ1-1; 11 bases are a match to TRBD1. Germline loops: CDR1 SGDLS, CDR2 YYNGEE. Germline trimming cut 4 bases from V and 10 bases from J; bases unmatched to any gene: 6. The CDR3 is 13 amino acids. The CDR3 DNA reads as TGTGCCAGCAGCCTTTACGGACAGGGGGCAGCTTTCTTT. This codes for CASSLYGQGAAFF.

This rearrangement joins TRBV28 to TRBJ2-3, with D possibly matching TRBD1 (5 bases). This CDR3 has 15 residues. Germline-derived CDR1 and CDR2 are MDHEN and SYDVKM. The V end was cut by 8 bases, the J end by 5 bases, with 20 bases between. The CDR3 loop reads CASHLSGRGLDTQYF. CDR3 coding DNA: TGTGCCAGCCATTTGTCGGGTAGGGGTTTAGATACGCAGTATTTT.

The chain recombines TRBV3-1 (or the pseudogene TRBV3-2) with TRBJ1-4; D remains ambiguous. Trimming took 5 bases from V and 4 from J, leaving 11 bases between them. The CDR3 length is 14 residues. CDR1 and CDR2 from the germline V gene are LGHDT and YNNKEL (reference sequence). The CDR3 region is CASSAQVFNEKLFF. DNA of the CDR3: TGTGCCAGCAGCGCCCAGGTGTTTAATGAAAAACTGTTTTTT.

This chain joins TRBV4-3 and TRBJ1-1; D is perhaps TRBD1 (6 bases). Looked up from germline, CDR1 is LGHNA and CDR2 is YSLEER. The CDR3 has 14 amino acids. Trimming stripped 2 bases from V and 4 bases from J, with 11 bases between. CDR3 DNA: TGCGCCAGCAGCCAAACCGACAGGTTCACTGAAGCTTTCTTT. Translation: CASSQTDRFTEAFF.

This clone was observed a few times. The rearrangement links TRBV10-3 to TRBJ1-1; D ambiguous. The germline V gene has CDR1 ENHRY and CDR2 SYGVKD. V lost 2 bases to trimming and J lost 1 base, with 11 bases between them. This CDR3 is 15 amino acids long. CDR3 nucleotide sequence: TGTGCCATCAGTGAGAGGCAGGCCGGGAACACTGAAGCTTTCTTT. It is translated as CAISERQAGNTEAFF.

This clone was seen just once. V and J are TRBV3-1 (or the pseudogene TRBV3-2) and TRBJ2-7, with 10 bases lining up with TRBD1. The CDR3 sequence is 13 residues long. The germline V gene has CDR1 LGHDT and CDR2 YNNKEL (reference sequence). The V segment lost 6 bases and the J segment 5 bases; nucleotides outside the gene matches: 4. In DNA, the CDR3 is TGTGCCAGCAGTCCCGGGACAGGGGACGAGCAGTACTTC. Its protein is CASSPGTGDEQYF.

The chain couples TRBV5-6 to TRBJ2-5, with 16 bases that match TRBD2. CDR3 length: 19 residues. The germline gives CDR1 SGHDT, CDR2 YYEEEE. V lost 3 bases to trimming and J lost 0 bases; unmatched junction nucleotides: 8. The CDR3 DNA reads as TGTGCCAGCAGCTCCCCGGGACTAGCGGGGGGGAGGTACCAAGAGACCCAGTACTTC. Translating it yields CASSSPGLAGGRYQETQYF.

J is TRBJ1-3 and V is TRBV7-2; 10 nucleotides align to TRBD1. The CDR3 has 16 amino acids. Unmatched junction bases numbered 4, after V lost 4 bases and J lost 1 base. Germline V lookup: CDR1 SGHTA, CDR2 FQGNSA. CDR3 region: CASSWTGGGSGNTIYF. CDR3 coding DNA: TGTGCCAGCAGCTGGACAGGGGGGGGTTCTGGAAACACCATATATTTT.